The 5 T cell receptor beta chains below were found in one sample sequenced in a study of blood T cell repertoires in COVID-19. Clones were read by immunoSEQ multiplex PCR, and TCRdb kept only the in-frame ones, dropping some. Of around 250,000 clones in the sample, approximately 85% were seen once. Input material: PBMCs or T cells enriched from blood (not recorded which). The receptors shown here come from a woman between 50 and 59 years old who had recovered from COVID-19.

The rearrangement uses TRBV7-6 and TRBJ2-3; weak D call: TRBD2 (5 bases). From germline, CDR1 is SGHVS and CDR2 FNYEAQ. Deletions cut 5 bases from V and 1 base from J, with 10 bases between. CDR3 length: 14 residues. The DNA of the CDR3 is TGTGCCAGCAGCCAGGCCGGGGGCACAGATACGCAGTATTTT. Amino acid sequence: CASSQAGGTDTQYF.

The V gene is TRBV28, the J gene TRBJ2-2; 10 bases align to TRBD2. V was clipped by 6 bases and J by 5 bases; unmatched bases: 3. The germline CDR1 and CDR2 sequences are MDHEN and SYDVKM. The length of the CDR3 is 14 residues. The CDR3 spells CASRPGLATGELFF. The CDR3 coding sequence is TGTGCCAGCAGGCCGGGACTAGCGACCGGGGAGCTGTTTTTT.

This chain uses TRBV6-6 with TRBJ1-1; the D is unclear. Germline values: CDR1 MNHNY, CDR2 SVGAGI (reference sequence). The CDR3 totals 11 residues. Deletions cut 6 bases from V and 3 bases from J, with 5 bases between. The CDR3 coding sequence is TGTGCCAGCAGCCCGTACACTGAAGCTTTCTTT. It translates to CASSPYTEAFF.

The genes are TRBV25-1 and TRBJ1-1, with 11 bases fitting TRBD1. Germline CDR1 is MGHDK and CDR2 is SYGVNS. Trimming at V came to 6 bases and at J to 1 base, leaving 4 bases not matched to a gene. The CDR3 is made up of 15 amino acids. Here the CDR3 DNA reads TGTGCCAGCAGGGACAGGGGGCACCCGAACACTGAAGCTTTCTTT. It yields the protein CASRDRGHPNTEAFF.

The rearrangement uses TRBV27 and TRBJ1-5; D is possibly TRBD1 (5 bases). The CDR3 loop spans 12 amino acids. Germline CDR1 and CDR2: MNHEY and SMNVEV (reference sequence). V was shortened by 5 bases and J by 7 bases, with 9 bases between the two germline ends. The CDR3 loop is CASSPGGQPQHF. The CDR3 DNA follows: TGTGCCAGCAGTCCGGGGGGACAGCCCCAGCATTTT.